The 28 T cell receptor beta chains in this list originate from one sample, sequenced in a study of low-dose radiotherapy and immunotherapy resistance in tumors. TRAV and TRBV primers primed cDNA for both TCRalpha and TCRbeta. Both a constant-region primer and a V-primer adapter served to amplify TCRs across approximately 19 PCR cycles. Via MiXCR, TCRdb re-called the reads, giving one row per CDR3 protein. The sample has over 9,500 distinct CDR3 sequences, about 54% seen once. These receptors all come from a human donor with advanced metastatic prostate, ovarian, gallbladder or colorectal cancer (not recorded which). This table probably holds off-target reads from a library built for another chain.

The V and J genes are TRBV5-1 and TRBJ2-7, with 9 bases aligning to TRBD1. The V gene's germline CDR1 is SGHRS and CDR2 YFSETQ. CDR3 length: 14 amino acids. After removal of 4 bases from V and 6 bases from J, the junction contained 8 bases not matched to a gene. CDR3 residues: CASSPGTGLFEQYF. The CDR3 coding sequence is TGCGCCAGCAGCCCCGGGACAGGGTTATTCGAGCAGTACTTC.

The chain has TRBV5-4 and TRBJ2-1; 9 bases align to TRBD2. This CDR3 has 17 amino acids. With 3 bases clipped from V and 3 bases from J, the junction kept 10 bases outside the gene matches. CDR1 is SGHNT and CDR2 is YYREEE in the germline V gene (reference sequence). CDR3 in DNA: TGTGCCAGCAGCTCCCGTCGTAGCGGGGGAGACTACAATGAGCAGTTCTTC. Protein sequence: CASSSRRSGGDYNEQFF.

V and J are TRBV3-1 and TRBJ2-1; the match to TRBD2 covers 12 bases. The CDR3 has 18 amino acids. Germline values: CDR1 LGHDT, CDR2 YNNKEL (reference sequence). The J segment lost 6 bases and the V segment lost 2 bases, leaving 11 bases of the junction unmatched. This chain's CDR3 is CASSQLPLGLAGSNEQFF. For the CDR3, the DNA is TGTGCCAGCAGCCAACTTCCCTTAGGACTAGCGGGGTCCAATGAGCAGTTCTTC.

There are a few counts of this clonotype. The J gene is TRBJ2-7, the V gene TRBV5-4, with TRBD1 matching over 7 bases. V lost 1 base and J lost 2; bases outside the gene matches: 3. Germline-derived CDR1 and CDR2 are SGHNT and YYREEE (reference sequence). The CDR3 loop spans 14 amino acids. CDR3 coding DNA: TGTGCCAGCAGCTTGTCGGGACAGACCTACGAGCAGTACTTC. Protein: CASSLSGQTYEQYF.

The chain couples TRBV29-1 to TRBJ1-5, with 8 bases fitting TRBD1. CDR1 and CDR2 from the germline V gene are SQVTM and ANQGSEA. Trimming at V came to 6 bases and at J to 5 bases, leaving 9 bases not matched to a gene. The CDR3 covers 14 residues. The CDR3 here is CSVATGGEDQPQHF. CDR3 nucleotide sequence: TGCAGCGTGGCTACAGGGGGAGAGGATCAGCCCCAGCATTTT.

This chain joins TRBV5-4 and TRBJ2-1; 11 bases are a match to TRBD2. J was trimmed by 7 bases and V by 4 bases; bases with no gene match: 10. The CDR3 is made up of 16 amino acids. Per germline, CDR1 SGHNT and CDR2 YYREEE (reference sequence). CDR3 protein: CASSPGGLAGGNEQFF. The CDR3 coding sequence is TGTGCCAGCAGCCCAGGTGGCCTAGCGGGGGGTAATGAGCAGTTCTTC.

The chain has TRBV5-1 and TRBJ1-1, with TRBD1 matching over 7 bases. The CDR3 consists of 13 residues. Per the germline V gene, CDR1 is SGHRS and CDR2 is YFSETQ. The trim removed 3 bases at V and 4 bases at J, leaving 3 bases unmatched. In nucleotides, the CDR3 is TGCGCCAGCAGCTCACAGGGGACCACTGAAGCTTTCTTT. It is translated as CASSSQGTTEAFF.

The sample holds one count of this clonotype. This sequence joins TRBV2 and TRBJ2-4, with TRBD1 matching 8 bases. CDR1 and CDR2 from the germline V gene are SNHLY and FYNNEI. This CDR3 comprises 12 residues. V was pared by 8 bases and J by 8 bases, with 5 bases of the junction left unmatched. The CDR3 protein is CASRDRLDIQYF. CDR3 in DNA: TGTGCCAGCCGGGACAGGTTAGACATTCAGTACTTC.

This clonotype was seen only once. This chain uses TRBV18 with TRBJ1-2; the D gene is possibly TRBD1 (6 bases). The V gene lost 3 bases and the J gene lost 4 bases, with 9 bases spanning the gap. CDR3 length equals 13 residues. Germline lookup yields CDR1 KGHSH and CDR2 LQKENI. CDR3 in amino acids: CASSPTGIYGYTF. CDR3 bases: TGTGCCAGCTCACCCACAGGGATCTATGGCTACACCTTC.

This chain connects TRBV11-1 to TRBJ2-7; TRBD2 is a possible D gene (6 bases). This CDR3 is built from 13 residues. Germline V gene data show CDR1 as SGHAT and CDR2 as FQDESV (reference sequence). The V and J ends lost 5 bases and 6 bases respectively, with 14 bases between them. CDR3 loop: CASSIERRGEQYF. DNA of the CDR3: TGTGCCAGCAGCATCGAAAGGCGGGGCGAGCAGTACTTC.

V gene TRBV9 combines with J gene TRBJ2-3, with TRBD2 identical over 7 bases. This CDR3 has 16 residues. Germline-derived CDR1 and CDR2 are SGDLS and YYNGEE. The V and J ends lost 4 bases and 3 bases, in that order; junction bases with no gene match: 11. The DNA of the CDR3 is TGTGCCAGCAGCTTTAGAGCGGGGCGGGGAACAGATACGCAGTATTTT. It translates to CASSFRAGRGTDTQYF.

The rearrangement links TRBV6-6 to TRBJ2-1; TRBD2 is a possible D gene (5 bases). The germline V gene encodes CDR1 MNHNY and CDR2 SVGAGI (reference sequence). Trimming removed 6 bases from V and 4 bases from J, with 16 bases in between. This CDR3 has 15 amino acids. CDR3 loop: CASSIGGGLYNEQFF. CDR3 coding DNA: TGTGCCAGCAGCATAGGAGGTGGCTTATACAATGAGCAGTTCTTC.

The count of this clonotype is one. This chain's CDR3 is CAWSVRHAETQYF. Written as DNA, the CDR3 is TGTGCCTGGAGTGTACGTCATGCGGAGACCCAGTACTTC. J is TRBJ2-5 and V is TRBV30; no reliable D call. The germline V and J ends were trimmed by 0 bases and 5 bases, with 10 bases remaining between them. This CDR3 region has 13 residues. Germline V lookup: CDR1 GTSNPN, CDR2 SVGIG (reference sequence).

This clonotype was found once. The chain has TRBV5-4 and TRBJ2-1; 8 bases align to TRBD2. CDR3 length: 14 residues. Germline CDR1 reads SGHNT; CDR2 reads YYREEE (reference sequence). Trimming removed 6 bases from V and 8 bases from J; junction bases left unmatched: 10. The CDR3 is CASTSGLGSDEQFF. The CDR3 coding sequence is TGTGCCAGCACCTCGGGACTAGGTTCCGATGAGCAGTTCTTC.

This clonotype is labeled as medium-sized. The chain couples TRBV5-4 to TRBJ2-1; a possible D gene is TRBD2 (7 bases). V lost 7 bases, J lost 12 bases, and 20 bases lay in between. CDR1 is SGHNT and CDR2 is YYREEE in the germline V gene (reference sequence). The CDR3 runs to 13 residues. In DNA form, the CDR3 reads TGTGCCAGCGGGGGGGGCCTGTCAGCGCCGCAGTTCTTC. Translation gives CASGGGLSAPQFF.

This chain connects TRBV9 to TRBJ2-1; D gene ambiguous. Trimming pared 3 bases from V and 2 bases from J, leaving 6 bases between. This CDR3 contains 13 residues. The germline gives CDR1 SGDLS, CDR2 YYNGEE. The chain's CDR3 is CASSATPYNEQFF. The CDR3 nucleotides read TGTGCCAGCAGCGCTACCCCCTACAATGAGCAGTTCTTC.

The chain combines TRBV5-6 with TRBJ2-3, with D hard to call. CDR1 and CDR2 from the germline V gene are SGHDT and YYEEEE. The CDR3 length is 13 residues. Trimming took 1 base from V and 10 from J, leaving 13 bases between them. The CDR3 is CASSLRADQAQYF. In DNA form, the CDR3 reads TGTGCCAGCAGCTTGAGAGCAGACCAAGCGCAGTATTTT. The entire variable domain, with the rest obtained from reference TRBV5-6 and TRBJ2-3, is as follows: DAGVTQSPTHLIKTRGQQVTLRCSPKSGHDTVSWYQQALGQGPQFIFQYYEEEERQRGNFPDRFSGHQFPNYSSELNVNALLLGDSALYLCASSLRADQAQYFGPGTRLTVL.

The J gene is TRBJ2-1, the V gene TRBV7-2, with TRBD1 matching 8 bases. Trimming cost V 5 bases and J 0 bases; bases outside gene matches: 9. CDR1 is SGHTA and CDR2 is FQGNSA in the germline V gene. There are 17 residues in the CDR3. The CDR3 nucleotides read TGTGCCAGCAGCACACGACAGGGGAGAAGCTCCTACAATGAGCAGTTCTTC. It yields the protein CASSTRQGRSSYNEQFF.

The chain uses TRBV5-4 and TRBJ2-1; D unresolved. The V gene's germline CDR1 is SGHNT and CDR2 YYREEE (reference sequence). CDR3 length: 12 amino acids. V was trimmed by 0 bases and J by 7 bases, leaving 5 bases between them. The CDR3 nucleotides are TGTGCCAGCAGCTTGGTTCAAAATGAGCAGTTCTTC. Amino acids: CASSLVQNEQFF.

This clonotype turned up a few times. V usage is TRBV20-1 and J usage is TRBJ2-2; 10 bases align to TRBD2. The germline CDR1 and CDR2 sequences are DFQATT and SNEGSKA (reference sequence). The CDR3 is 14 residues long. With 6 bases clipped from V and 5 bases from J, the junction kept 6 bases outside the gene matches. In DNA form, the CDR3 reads TGCAGTGCCCCGGGGACTAGCGAGACCGGGGAGCTGTTTTTT. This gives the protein CSAPGTSETGELFF.

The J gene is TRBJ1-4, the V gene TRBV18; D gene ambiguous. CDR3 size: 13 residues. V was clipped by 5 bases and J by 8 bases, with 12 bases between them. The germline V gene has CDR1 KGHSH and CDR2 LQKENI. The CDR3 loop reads CASSETVGEKLFF. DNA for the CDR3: TGTGCCAGCTCAGAAACCGTTGGGGAAAAACTGTTTTTT.

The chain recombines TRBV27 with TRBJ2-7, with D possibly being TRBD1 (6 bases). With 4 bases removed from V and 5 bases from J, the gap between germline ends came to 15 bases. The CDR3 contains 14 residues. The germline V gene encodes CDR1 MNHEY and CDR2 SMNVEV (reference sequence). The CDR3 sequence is CASSSGVYGHEQYF. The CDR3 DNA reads TGTGCCAGCAGTTCAGGGGTGTACGGTCACGAGCAGTACTTC.

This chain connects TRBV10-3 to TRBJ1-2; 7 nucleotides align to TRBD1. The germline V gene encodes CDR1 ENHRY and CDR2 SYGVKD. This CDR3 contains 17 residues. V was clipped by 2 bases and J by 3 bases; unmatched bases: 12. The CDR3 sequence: CAISETRMTGIDYGYTF. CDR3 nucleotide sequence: TGTGCCATCAGTGAGACCCGGATGACAGGGATTGACTATGGCTACACCTTC.

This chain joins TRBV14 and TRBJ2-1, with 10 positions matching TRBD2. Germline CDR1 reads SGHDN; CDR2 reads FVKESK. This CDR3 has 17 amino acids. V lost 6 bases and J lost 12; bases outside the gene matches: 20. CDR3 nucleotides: TGTGCCAGCAGTCCCAACCGAGGGCCTAGCGGGAGCCGTGGGCAGTTCTTC. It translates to CASSPNRGPSGSRGQFF.

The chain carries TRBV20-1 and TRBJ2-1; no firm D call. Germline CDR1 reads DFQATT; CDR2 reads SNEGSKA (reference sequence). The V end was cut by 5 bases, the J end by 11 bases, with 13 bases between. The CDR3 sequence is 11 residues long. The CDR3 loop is CSASLAPQQFF. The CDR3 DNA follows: TGCAGTGCTTCCTTAGCTCCTCAGCAGTTCTTC.

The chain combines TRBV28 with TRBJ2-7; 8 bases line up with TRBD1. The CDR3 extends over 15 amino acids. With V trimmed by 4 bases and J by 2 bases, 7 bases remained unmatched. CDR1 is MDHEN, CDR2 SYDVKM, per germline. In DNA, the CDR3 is TGTGCCAGCAGTTCGACAGGGGCTTCGACCTACGAGCAGTACTTC. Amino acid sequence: CASSSTGASTYEQYF.

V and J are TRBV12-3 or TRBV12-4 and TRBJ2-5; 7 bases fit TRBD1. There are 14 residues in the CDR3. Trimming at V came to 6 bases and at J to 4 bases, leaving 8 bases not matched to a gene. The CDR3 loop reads CASRSSRGRETQYF. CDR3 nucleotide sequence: TGTGCCAGCAGATCATCTAGGGGGCGAGAGACCCAGTACTTC.

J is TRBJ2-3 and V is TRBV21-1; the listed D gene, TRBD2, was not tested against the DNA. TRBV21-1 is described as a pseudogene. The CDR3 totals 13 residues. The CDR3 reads CASSGPSGDTQYF. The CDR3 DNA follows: TGTGCCAGCAGCGGGCCGTCTGGTGATACGCAGTATTTT.